The 16 T cell receptor beta chains given below trace back to one sample, sequenced in a study of PD-L1 blockade in urothelial cancer listed by TCRdb under 2017. Preparation of the library involved the immunoSEQ multiplex PCR assay. TCRdb took this table from immuneACCESS and kept in-frame rearrangements with V and J called. Such tables lack part of the clones; where checked against another copy, unresolved V genes explain under half of the gap, and the rest is unexplained. This sample is represented by about 38,000 clones; around 83% of them were singletons. About 16% of the sample is held by the ten biggest clonotypes. This material consisted of PBMCs, taken around atezolizumab (anti-PD-L1) treatment. Receptor source: a man in his 60s with urothelial cancer.

This chain uses TRBV28 with TRBJ1-3; D gene unclear. Germline V CDR1 and CDR2: MDHEN, SYDVKM. Between the trimmed V and J ends, which lost 3 bases and 2 bases, there was a span of 11 bases. The CDR3 is 15 residues long. CDR3 in DNA: TGTGCCAGCAGTTTCCACAATCCCGCTGGAAACACCATATATTTT. This codes for CASSFHNPAGNTIYF.

The V gene is TRBV27, the J gene TRBJ1-2; tentatively, D is TRBD1 (6 bases). V lost 8 bases to trimming and J lost 4 bases, with 17 bases between them. The length of the CDR3 is 14 residues. CDR1 is MNHEY, CDR2 SMNVEV, per germline (reference sequence). The CDR3 spells CASRGGAAGYGYTF. The CDR3 DNA reads TGTGCCAGCCGGGGGGGCGCGGCGGGCTATGGCTACACCTTC.

The rearrangement links TRBV10-1 to TRBJ2-1; TRBD2 might be the D (5 bases). CDR3 size: 16 residues. The V end was cut by 2 bases, the J end by 2 bases, with 13 bases between. Per germline, CDR1 WNHNN and CDR2 SYGVQD (reference sequence). CDR3 protein: CASSEGPGLTYNEQFF. CDR3 nucleotide sequence: TGCGCCAGCAGTGAGGGGCCTGGACTTACCTACAATGAGCAGTTCTTC.

The chain recombines TRBV18 with TRBJ1-3, with TRBD1 matching 7 bases. The germline V gene encodes CDR1 KGHSH and CDR2 LQKENI. The CDR3 runs 16 residues. After removal of 3 bases from V and 0 bases from J, the junction contained 5 bases not matched to a gene. CDR3 bases: TGTGCCAGCTCACCTCCGGGACAGCGCTCTGGAAACACCATATATTTT. This gives the protein CASSPPGQRSGNTIYF.

This rearrangement joins TRBV9 to TRBJ1-2; D is unclear. The germline V and J ends were trimmed by 3 bases and 8 bases, with 14 bases remaining between them. The CDR3 is 13 amino acids. The germline gives CDR1 SGDLS, CDR2 YYNGEE. CDR3 residues: CASSAEGGRGYTF. Here the CDR3 DNA reads TGTGCCAGCAGCGCTGAGGGCGGGAGAGGCTACACCTTC.

The V and J genes are TRBV21-1 and TRBJ2-1; the table names TRBD2, a call not compared with the DNA. TRBV21-1 is designated a pseudogene. The CDR3 is 14 residues long. CDR3 sequence reads: CASSKRVLAGGKFF. Here the CDR3 DNA reads TGTGCCAGCAGCAAAAGAGTACTAGCGGGAGGTAAGTTCTTC.

The chain uses TRBV19 and TRBJ2-3; TRBD2 agrees at 7 bases. The germline V gene has CDR1 LNHDA and CDR2 SQIVND (reference sequence). Trimming at V came to 6 bases and at J to 4 bases, leaving 4 bases not matched to a gene. This CDR3 is built from 13 residues. Here the CDR3 DNA reads TGTGCCAGTAGAGCGGGGTTTCCAGATACGCAGTATTTT. Translating it yields CASRAGFPDTQYF. Complete variable domain (other parts from reference TRBV19 and TRBJ2-3): DGGITQSPKYLFRKEGQNVTLSCEQNLNHDAMYWYRQDPGQGLRLIYYSQIVNDFQKGDIAEGYSVSREKKESFPLTVTSAQKNPTAFYLCASRAGFPDTQYFGPGTRLTVL.

The V gene is TRBV6-1, the J gene TRBJ2-1; a weak D match, TRBD2 (6 bases). The CDR3 contains 14 residues. V was clipped by 0 bases and J by 6 bases, with 9 bases between them. Germline V gene sequence: CDR1 MNHNS, CDR2 SASEGT. The CDR3 region is CASSEAGGINEQFF. Here the CDR3 DNA reads TGTGCCAGCAGTGAAGCGGGAGGTATCAATGAGCAGTTCTTC.

This clone was observed a few times. The chain carries TRBV2 and TRBJ1-1; no firm D call. This CDR3 has 10 residues. With 3 bases removed from V and 9 bases from J, the gap between germline ends came to 5 bases. Germline CDR1 is SNHLY and CDR2 is FYNNEI. In DNA, the CDR3 is TGTGCCAGCAGTGAGGAGAAAGCTTTCTTT. This translates into CASSEEKAFF.

The rearrangement uses TRBV5-5 and TRBJ1-1, with D possibly matching TRBD1 (5 bases). The ends were cut back, 2 bases at V and 11 bases at J, with 13 bases in the middle. The CDR3 totals 12 residues. Germline V gene lookup returns CDR1 SGHKS and CDR2 YYEKEE (reference sequence). This CDR3 is CASSFDLSGAFF. In DNA form, the CDR3 reads TGTGCCAGCAGCTTCGACTTATCAGGGGCTTTCTTT. The full variable domain, with the rest looked up from reference TRBV5-5 and TRBJ1-1, is DAGVTQSPTHLIKTRGQQVTLRCSPISGHKSVSWYQQVLGQGPQFIFQYYEKEERGRGNFPDRFSARQFPNYSSELNVNALLLGDSALYLCASSFDLSGAFFGQGTRLTVV.

The sample holds a few counts of this clone. The chain uses TRBV11-2 and TRBJ2-3, with D hard to call. Germline CDR1 SGHAT, CDR2 FQNNGV. Trimming took off 4 bases at V and 0 bases at J, with 11 bases between the two ends. The CDR3 is 15 residues long. DNA of the CDR3: TGTGCCAGCAGCTCGTCCTCGTATAGCACAGATACGCAGTATTTT. It is translated as CASSSSSYSTDTQYF.

The genes are TRBV7-6 and TRBJ2-2, with 7 bases lining up with TRBD2. Germline CDR1 SGHVS, CDR2 FNYEAQ. The CDR3 contains 16 residues. Trimming took 2 bases from V and 6 from J; bases not matched to a gene: 9. CDR3 in DNA: TGTGCCAGCAGCTTAAAGGCGGGGGTGGATTCCGGGGAGCTGTTTTTT. Translating it yields CASSLKAGVDSGELFF. The variable domain in full, with the rest retrieved from reference TRBV7-6 and TRBJ2-2, is GAGVSQSPRYKVTKRGQDVALRCDPISGHVSLYWYRQALGQGPEFLTYFNYEAQQDKSGLPNDRFSAERPEGSISTLTIQRTEQRDSAMYRCASSLKAGVDSGELFFGEGSRLTVL.

This clone was detected only a few times. The CDR3, as DNA: TGCAGCGTTGGGGACAGGATGAACACTGAAGCTTTCTTT. Translation: CSVGDRMNTEAFF. The V call is TRBV29-1, the J call TRBJ1-1; 8 nucleotides line up with TRBD1. This CDR3 is 13 amino acids long. With 4 bases clipped from V and 0 bases from J, the junction kept 1 base outside the gene matches. Germline loops: CDR1 SQVTM, CDR2 ANQGSEA.

V is TRBV27 and J is TRBJ1-1, with D maybe TRBD1 (5 bases). CDR3 length equals 15 residues. Germline V lookup: CDR1 MNHEY, CDR2 SMNVEV (reference sequence). The V end was cut by 6 bases, the J end by 2 bases, with 16 bases between. CDR3 nucleotide sequence: TGTGCCAGCAGCCGGCTGGGGGGTGGAAACACTGAAGCTTTCTTT. It is translated as CASSRLGGGNTEAFF.

This clone was detected a few times. The chain recombines TRBV7-2 with TRBJ2-1, with D perhaps matching TRBD2 (6 bases). The germline gives CDR1 SGHTA, CDR2 FQGNSA. The CDR3 extends over 14 amino acids. Between the trimmed V and J ends, which lost 5 bases and 5 bases, there was a span of 13 bases. The CDR3 DNA reads TGTGCCAGCAGCCCTCGGACTACACACAATGAGCAGTTCTTC. This translates into CASSPRTTHNEQFF.

This chain joins TRBV2 and TRBJ1-2; D gene uncertain. CDR3 size: 18 residues. Germline assignment: CDR1 SNHLY and CDR2 FYNNEI. Trimming removed 0 bases from V and 8 bases from J, with 25 bases in between. The CDR3 loop is CASSEAPSGMRGIRGYTF. The CDR3 DNA reads TGTGCCAGCAGTGAAGCGCCGTCCGGGATGCGGGGTATTCGGGGCTACACCTTC.